Listed here are 5 T cell receptor beta chains from one sample, sequenced in a study of OX40 agonist ivuxolimab in advanced cancers. Produced via immunoSEQ multiplex PCR; TCRdb's table is partial and in-frame only. The repertoire consists of tens of thousands of clones, with approximately 78% occurring once and the leading ten covering about 7%. The starting material was CD4+ or CD8+ T cells sorted from blood, obtained in a trial of the OX40 agonist ivuxolimab. The origin of the receptors is an adult with an advanced solid tumor such as melanoma, head and neck, liver or kidney cancer.

The chain is built from TRBV7-3 and TRBJ2-3, with 7 bases fitting TRBD1. The CDR3 consists of 16 residues. Germline values: CDR1 SGHTA, CDR2 FQGTGA. V shed 4 bases and J 2 bases; nucleotides not matched to a gene: 9. The CDR3 here is CASSYTPGGVTDTQYF. In nucleotides, the CDR3 is TGTGCCAGCAGCTATACACCAGGGGGTGTCACAGATACGCAGTATTTT.

The gene calls are TRBV5-1 and TRBJ2-5, with TRBD1 identical over 8 bases. From germline, CDR1 is SGHRS and CDR2 YFSETQ. The CDR3 has 14 residues. V shed 4 bases and J 7 bases; nucleotides not matched to a gene: 9. The CDR3 loop is CASSQDRAMGTQYF. For the CDR3, the DNA is TGCGCCAGCAGCCAGGACAGGGCTATGGGGACCCAGTACTTC.

The CDR3 DNA reads TGTGCCAGCTCAGCATATAACAGGGAGTTACGAGAAAAACTGTTTTTT. Translating it yields CASSAYNRELREKLFF. This chain joins TRBV18 and TRBJ1-4; D is possibly TRBD1 (6 bases). The CDR3 is made up of 16 amino acids. V lost 5 bases to trimming and J lost 8 bases, with 21 bases between them. Germline values: CDR1 KGHSH, CDR2 LQKENI.

This rearrangement joins TRBV18 to TRBJ2-2; D is perhaps TRBD1 (6 bases). Germline CDR1 KGHSH, CDR2 LQKENI. V lost 4 bases, J lost 2 bases, and 14 bases lay in between. The CDR3 is 16 amino acids. In DNA form, the CDR3 reads TGTGCCAGCTCACTTGAGGGACACGCAAACACCGGGGAGCTGTTTTTT. This encodes CASSLEGHANTGELFF.

The rearrangement uses TRBV28 and TRBJ1-1; D is unresolved. Per the germline V gene, CDR1 is MDHEN and CDR2 is SYDVKM. V lost 6 bases and J 1 base, leaving 9 bases between the germline ends. This CDR3 is built from 13 residues. The CDR3 spells CASSPTENTEAFF. CDR3 in DNA: TGTGCCAGCAGCCCGACGGAGAACACTGAAGCTTTCTTT. Supplemented by reference TRBV28 and TRBJ1-1, the full variable domain reads DVKVTQSSRYLVKRTGEKVFLECVQDMDHENMFWYRQDPGLGLRLIYFSYDVKMKEKGDIPEGYSVSREKKERFSLILESASTNQTSMYLCASSPTENTEAFFGQGTRLTVV.